A single sample is the source of the 15 T cell receptor beta chains below, sequenced in a study of cytomegalovirus exposure and HLA in healthy donors. The PCR used 60 Vbeta and 13 Jbeta primers. Sequencing was performed with immunoSEQ multiplex PCR; in TCRdb, only in-frame clones are kept and a portion is missing. This table has 200,000 to 250,000 clones, 70% appearing once. Source material: PBMCs. These receptor sequences come from a man aged 35 to 55 in good health and CMV-seropositive.

V and J are TRBV11-2 and TRBJ2-1; the D is unclear. This CDR3 spans 15 amino acids. V was trimmed by 0 bases and J by 13 bases, leaving 19 bases between them. Germline V lookup: CDR1 SGHAT, CDR2 FQNNGV. The CDR3 DNA sequence: TGTGCCAGCAGCTTAGAAAGAGGAGCAGCTCAACGCCAGTTCTTC. Translation gives CASSLERGAAQRQFF.

The gene calls are TRBV11-3 and TRBJ2-2; no definite D call. This CDR3 region has 16 residues. Trimming removed 3 bases at V and 2 bases at J, with 13 bases between. Germline loops: CDR1 SGHNT, CDR2 YENEEA. CDR3 amino acids: CASSLGQIDNTGELFF. The CDR3 nucleotides are TGTGCCAGCAGCTTGGGCCAGATAGATAACACCGGGGAGCTGTTTTTT.

This chain joins TRBV28 and TRBJ2-5; TRBD2 agrees at 7 bases. The J call is doubtful: the DNA matches TRBJ2-7 better. The CDR3 sequence is 16 residues long. The germline V gene has CDR1 MDHEN and CDR2 SYDVKM. CDR3 DNA sequence: TGTGCCAGCAGTTCCCCACTTGCGCGGGGGACCTACGAGCAGTACTTC. It encodes CASSSPLARGTYEQYF.

This clone came up a few times. The chain employs TRBV7-2 and TRBJ2-1; the D gene is possibly TRBD2 (6 bases). Germline V CDR1 and CDR2: SGHTA, FQGNSA. This CDR3 spans 14 amino acids. V lost 1 base and J 10 bases, leaving 14 bases between the germline ends. The CDR3 DNA is TGTGCCAGCAGCTTAGAGGCGGGGTTAGGGGAGCAGTTCTTC. Its protein is CASSLEAGLGEQFF.

V usage is TRBV7-6 and J usage is TRBJ2-1; TRBD2 is a possible D gene (6 bases). Trimming took 2 bases from V and 10 from J, leaving 12 bases between them. Germline-derived CDR1 and CDR2 are SGHVS and FNYEAQ. The length of the CDR3 is 13 residues. CDR3 loop: CASSLNEGREQFF. CDR3 in DNA: TGTGCCAGCAGCTTAAACGAGGGGAGGGAGCAGTTCTTC.

The chain joins TRBV9 to TRBJ1-3, with 8 bases matching TRBD1. This CDR3 contains 16 residues. J lost 3 bases, V lost 1 base, and 6 bases had no gene match. From germline, CDR1 is SGDLS and CDR2 YYNGEE. The CDR3: CASSVSRTGNGNTIYF. In DNA form, the CDR3 reads TGTGCCAGCAGCGTATCTCGGACAGGGAATGGAAACACCATATATTTT.

V usage is TRBV10-3 and J usage is TRBJ1-2; possibly TRBD1 for D (5 bases). V lost 10 bases, J lost 4 bases, and 16 bases lay in between. The CDR3 contains 13 residues. Germline V gene sequence: CDR1 ENHRY, CDR2 SYGVKD. CDR3 sequence reads: CATRKTGPYGYTF. CDR3 DNA: TGTGCCACCCGTAAAACAGGCCCCTATGGCTACACCTTC.

The J gene is TRBJ2-7, the V gene TRBV5-4, with 7 bases lining up with TRBD1. The CDR3 runs to 14 residues. After removal of 2 bases from V and 2 bases from J, the junction contained 4 bases not matched to a gene. CDR1 and CDR2 (germline): SGHNT, YYREEE (reference sequence). The CDR3 is CASSLWDSAYEQYF. The CDR3 bases are TGTGCCAGCAGCTTATGGGACAGCGCCTACGAGCAGTACTTC.

V is TRBV7-9 and J is TRBJ1-2; D unclear. CDR1 is SEHNR, CDR2 FQNEAQ, per germline (reference sequence). The CDR3 length is 14 residues. Deletions cut 1 base from V and 4 bases from J, with 10 bases between. CDR3 residues: CASSLGLEGYGYTF. The CDR3 region has the DNA TGTGCCAGCAGCTTAGGACTGGAGGGCTATGGCTACACCTTC.

As for this clone: The junction differs from germline at one of its ends, possibly a read error. V gene TRBV5-1 combines with J gene TRBJ2-1; 11 bases are a match to TRBD2. The V gene's germline CDR1 is SGHRS and CDR2 YFSETQ. The CDR3 runs 16 residues. This CDR3 reads CASCFILAGGYNEQFF. The CDR3, as DNA: TGCGCCAGCTGCTTCATTCTAGCGGGGGGCTACAATGAGCAGTTCTTC.

The CDR3 is CAIRTGGGGDYGYTF. The CDR3 DNA is TGTGCCATCAGGACAGGGGGAGGGGGCGACTATGGCTACACCTTC. V and J are TRBV10-3 and TRBJ1-2, with TRBD1 identical over 9 bases. CDR1 and CDR2 from the germline V gene are ENHRY and SYGVKD. The V segment lost 6 bases and the J segment 3 bases; nucleotides outside the gene matches: 8. CDR3 length: 15 amino acids.

Only a few counts were recorded for this clone. The V call is TRBV7-9, the J call TRBJ1-2; 9 bases match TRBD1. This CDR3 spans 14 amino acids. Germline V gene lookup returns CDR1 SEHNR and CDR2 FQNEAQ (reference sequence). The V gene end was trimmed by 5 bases and the J gene end by 4 bases; junction bases not matched to a gene: 5. CDR3 in DNA: TGTGCCAGCAGCGACCCGGGACAGGGCTATGGCTACACCTTC. It encodes CASSDPGQGYGYTF.

The chain combines TRBV15 with TRBJ2-7, with 8 nucleotides matching TRBD1. V trimming: 0 bases; J trimming: 5 bases; junction bases outside the gene matches: 9. The CDR3 spans 16 residues. Germline V CDR1 and CDR2: LNHNV, YYDKDF (reference sequence). The CDR3 is CATSREGTGLPNEQYF. The CDR3 DNA sequence: TGTGCCACCAGCAGAGAAGGGACAGGACTACCGAACGAGCAGTACTTC.

V is TRBV6-5 and J is TRBJ1-1; D unclear. Germline CDR1 MNHEY, CDR2 SVGAGI. This CDR3 is 15 amino acids long. The V and J ends lost 2 bases and 4 bases respectively, with 14 bases between them. The CDR3 here is CASSYDRGVGTEAFF. The CDR3 DNA follows: TGTGCCAGCAGTTACGATCGGGGTGTGGGCACTGAAGCTTTCTTT.

The chain recombines TRBV11-2 with TRBJ1-6, with a weak D call TRBD1 (5 bases). The CDR3 spans 12 residues. V gave up 7 bases and J gave up 6 bases, with 7 bases separating them. From germline, CDR1 is SGHAT and CDR2 FQNNGV. CDR3 nucleotides: TGTGCCAGCAAAAGGGGTAATTCACCCCTCCACTTT. This codes for CASKRGNSPLHF.